The text below deals with one T cell receptor beta chain. Methods used by the authors: The authors estimated nucleated cell counts from reference gene primer amplification. Sequencing was performed with immunoSEQ multiplex PCR; in TCRdb, only in-frame clones are kept and a portion is missing. That table furnishes V, J and clone size, whereas the DNA furnished D and trimming. The data contain 200,000 to 250,000 clones, about 82% of them singletons. This specimen belongs to a study of blood T cell repertoires in COVID-19. In the study overall: From the United States, Italy and Spain came samples of acute and convalescent COVID-19. T cells, B-cell-depleted T cells, or PBMCs provided the cDNA or gDNA that served as material.

V was clipped by 5 bases and J by 4 bases; unmatched bases: 4. CDR3 size: 14 residues. Germline CDR1 is SGHAT and CDR2 is FQNNGV. The origin of this receptor is a woman aged 60-75 years with active or convalescent COVID-19. Source material: peripheral blood. V gene TRBV11-2 combines with J gene TRBJ2-2, with 7 bases that match TRBD2. CDR3 loop: CASSRWGGTGELFF. DNA of the CDR3: TGTGCCAGCAGCCGATGGGGGGGCACCGGGGAGCTGTTTTTT. The entire variable domain, with the rest obtained from reference TRBV11-2 and TRBJ2-2, is as follows: EAGVAQSPRYKIIEKRQSVAFWCNPISGHATLYWYQQILGQGPKLLIQFQNNGVVDDSQLPKDRFSAERLKGVDSTLKIQPAKLEDSAVYLCASSRWGGTGELFFGEGSRLTVL.